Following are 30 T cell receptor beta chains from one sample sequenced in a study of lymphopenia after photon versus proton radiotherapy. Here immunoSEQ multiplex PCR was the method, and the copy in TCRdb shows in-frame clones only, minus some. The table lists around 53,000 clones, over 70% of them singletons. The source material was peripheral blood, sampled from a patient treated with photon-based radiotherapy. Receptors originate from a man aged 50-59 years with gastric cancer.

CDR3 in DNA: TGCAGCGTTGACCACAGGGGGCGGGCAGATACGCAGTATTTT. Residues: CSVDHRGRADTQYF. J is TRBJ2-3 and V is TRBV29-1, with 9 bases lining up with TRBD1. Germline trimming cut 3 bases from V and 4 bases from J; bases unmatched to any gene: 5. Germline V gives CDR1 SQVTM, CDR2 ANQGSEA. The CDR3 has 14 residues.

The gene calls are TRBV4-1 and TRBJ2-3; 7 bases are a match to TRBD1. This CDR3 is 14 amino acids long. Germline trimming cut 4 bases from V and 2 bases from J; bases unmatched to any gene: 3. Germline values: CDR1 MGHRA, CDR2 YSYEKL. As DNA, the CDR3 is TGCGCCAGCAGCCCACAGGGGTTCACAGATACGCAGTATTTT. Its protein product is CASSPQGFTDTQYF.

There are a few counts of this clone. The CDR3 nucleotides read TGCAGCGTTGCGGACGGTTCTGGCTACACCTTC. Translation gives CSVADGSGYTF. The chain is built from TRBV29-1 and TRBJ1-2; no firm D call. The germline gives CDR1 SQVTM, CDR2 ANQGSEA. The CDR3 is 11 amino acids. The V and J ends lost 4 bases and 7 bases respectively, with 10 bases between them.

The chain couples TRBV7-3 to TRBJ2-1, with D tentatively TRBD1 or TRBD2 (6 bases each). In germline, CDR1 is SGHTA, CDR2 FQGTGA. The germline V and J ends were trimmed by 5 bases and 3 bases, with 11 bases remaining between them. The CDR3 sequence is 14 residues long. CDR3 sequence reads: CASSQGGSYNEQFF. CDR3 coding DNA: TGTGCCAGCAGCCAAGGGGGGAGCTACAATGAGCAGTTCTTC.

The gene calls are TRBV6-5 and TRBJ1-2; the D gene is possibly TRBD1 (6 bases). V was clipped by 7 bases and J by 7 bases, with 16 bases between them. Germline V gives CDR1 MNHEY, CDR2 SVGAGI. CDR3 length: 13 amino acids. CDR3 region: CASTQAGVGGYTF. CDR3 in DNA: TGTGCCAGCACCCAGGCAGGGGTAGGTGGCTACACCTTC.

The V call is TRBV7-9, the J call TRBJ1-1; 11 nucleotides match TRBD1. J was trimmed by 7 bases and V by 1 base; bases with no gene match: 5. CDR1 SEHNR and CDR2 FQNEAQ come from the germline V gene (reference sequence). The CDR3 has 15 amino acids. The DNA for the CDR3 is TGTGCCAGCAGCTTAGAAGGACAGGGGGCTATTGAAGCTTTCTTT. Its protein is CASSLEGQGAIEAFF.

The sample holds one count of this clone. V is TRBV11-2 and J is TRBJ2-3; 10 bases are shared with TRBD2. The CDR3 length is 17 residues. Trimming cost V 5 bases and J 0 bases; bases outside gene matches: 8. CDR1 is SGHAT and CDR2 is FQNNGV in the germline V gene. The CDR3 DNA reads TGTGCCAGCAGCGAGAATCCGGGACTAGCGAGCACAGATACGCAGTATTTT. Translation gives CASSENPGLASTDTQYF.

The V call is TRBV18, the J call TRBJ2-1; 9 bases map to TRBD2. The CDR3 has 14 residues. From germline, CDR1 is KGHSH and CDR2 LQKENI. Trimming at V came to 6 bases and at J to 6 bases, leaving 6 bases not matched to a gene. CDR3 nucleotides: TGTGCCAGCTCCTGGACTAGCGCAGGCAATGAGCAGTTCTTC. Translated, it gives CASSWTSAGNEQFF.

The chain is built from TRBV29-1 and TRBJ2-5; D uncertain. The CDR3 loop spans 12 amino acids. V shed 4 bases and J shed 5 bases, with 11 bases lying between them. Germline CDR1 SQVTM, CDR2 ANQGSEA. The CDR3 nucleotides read TGCAGCGTTGGTGTCGTGGGTGAGACCCAGTACTTC. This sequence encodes CSVGVVGETQYF. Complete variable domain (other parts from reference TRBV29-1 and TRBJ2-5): SAVISQKPSRDICQRGTSLTIQCQVDSQVTMMFWYRQQPGQSLTLIATANQGSEATYESGFVIDKFPISRPNLTFSTLTVSNMSPEDSSIYLCSVGVVGETQYFGPGTRLLVL.

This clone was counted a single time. As DNA, the CDR3 is TGTGCCATCAGCCAGGGACCTTCCTACGAGCAGTACTTC. Translating gives CAISQGPSYEQYF. The rearrangement links TRBV10-3 to TRBJ2-7; D could derive from TRBD1 or TRBD2 (5 bases each). Germline values: CDR1 ENHRY, CDR2 SYGVKD. The length of the CDR3 is 13 residues. V lost 6 bases to trimming and J lost 1 base, with 10 bases between them.

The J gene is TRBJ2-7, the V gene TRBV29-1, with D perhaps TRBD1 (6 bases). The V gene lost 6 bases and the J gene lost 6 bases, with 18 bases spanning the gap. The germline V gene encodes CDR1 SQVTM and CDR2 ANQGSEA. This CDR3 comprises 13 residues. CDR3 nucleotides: TGCAGCGTGTGGGGGCACAGACTTGGCGAGCAGTACTTC. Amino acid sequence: CSVWGHRLGEQYF.

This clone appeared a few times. The CDR3 DNA follows: TGCGCCAGCAGCCGAGACAGTAGAATGTCACCCCTCCACTTT. As protein: CASSRDSRMSPLHF. This rearrangement joins TRBV4-1 to TRBJ1-6; D is possibly TRBD1 (5 bases). The CDR3 has 14 residues. Germline lookup yields CDR1 MGHRA and CDR2 YSYEKL. V lost 4 bases, J lost 10 bases, and 14 bases lay in between.

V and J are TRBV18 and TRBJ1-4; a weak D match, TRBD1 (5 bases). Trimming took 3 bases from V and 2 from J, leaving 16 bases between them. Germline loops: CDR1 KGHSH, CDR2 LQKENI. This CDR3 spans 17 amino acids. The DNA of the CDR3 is TGTGCCAGCTCACCTAGGGCAGGGCCCTCTACTAATGAAAAACTGTTTTTT. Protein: CASSPRAGPSTNEKLFF. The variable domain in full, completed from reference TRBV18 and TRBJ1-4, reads NAGVMQNPRHLVRRRGQEARLRCSPMKGHSHVYWYRQLPEEGLKFMVYLQKENIIDESGMPKERFSAEFPKEGPSILRIQQVVRGDSAAYFCASSPRAGPSTNEKLFFGSGTQLSVL.

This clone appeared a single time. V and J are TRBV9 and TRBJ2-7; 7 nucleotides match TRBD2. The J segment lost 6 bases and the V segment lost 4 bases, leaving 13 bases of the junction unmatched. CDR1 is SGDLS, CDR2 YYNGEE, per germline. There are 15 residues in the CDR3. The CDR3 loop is CASSIRDYPGGEQYF. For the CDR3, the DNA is TGTGCCAGCAGCATCCGGGACTACCCGGGCGGCGAGCAGTACTTC.

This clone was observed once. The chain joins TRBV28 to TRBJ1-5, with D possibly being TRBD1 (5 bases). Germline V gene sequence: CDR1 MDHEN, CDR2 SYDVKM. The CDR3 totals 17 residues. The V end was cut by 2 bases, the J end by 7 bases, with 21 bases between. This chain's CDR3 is CASSLRGLRFTGQPQHF. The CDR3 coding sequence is TGTGCCAGCAGTTTAAGGGGACTACGTTTTACCGGCCAGCCCCAGCATTTT.

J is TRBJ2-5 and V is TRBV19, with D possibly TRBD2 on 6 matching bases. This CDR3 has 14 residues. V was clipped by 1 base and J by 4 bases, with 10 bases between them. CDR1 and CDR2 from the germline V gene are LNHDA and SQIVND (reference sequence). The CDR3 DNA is TGTGCCAGTAGTATAGGGTCGGGAGCAGAGACCCAGTACTTC. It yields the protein CASSIGSGAETQYF.

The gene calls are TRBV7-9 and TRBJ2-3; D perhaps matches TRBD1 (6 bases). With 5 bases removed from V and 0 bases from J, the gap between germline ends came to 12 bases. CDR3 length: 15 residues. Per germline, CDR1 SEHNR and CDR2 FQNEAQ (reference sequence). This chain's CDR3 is CASSRRQVSTDTQYF. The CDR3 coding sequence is TGTGCCAGCAGCCGACGACAGGTTAGCACAGATACGCAGTATTTT.

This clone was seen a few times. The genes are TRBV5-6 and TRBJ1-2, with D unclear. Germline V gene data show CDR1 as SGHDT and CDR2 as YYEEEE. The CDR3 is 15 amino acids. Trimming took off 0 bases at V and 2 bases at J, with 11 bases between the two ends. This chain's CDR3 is CASSLGPGLNYGYTF. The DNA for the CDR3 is TGTGCCAGCAGCTTGGGGCCGGGCCTAAACTATGGCTACACCTTC.

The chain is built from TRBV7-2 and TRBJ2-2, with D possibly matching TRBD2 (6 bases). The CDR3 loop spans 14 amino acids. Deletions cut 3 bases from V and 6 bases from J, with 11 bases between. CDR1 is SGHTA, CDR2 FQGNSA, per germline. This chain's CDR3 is CASSLNGRSGELFF. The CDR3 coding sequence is TGTGCCAGCAGCTTGAACGGGAGATCCGGGGAGCTGTTTTTT.

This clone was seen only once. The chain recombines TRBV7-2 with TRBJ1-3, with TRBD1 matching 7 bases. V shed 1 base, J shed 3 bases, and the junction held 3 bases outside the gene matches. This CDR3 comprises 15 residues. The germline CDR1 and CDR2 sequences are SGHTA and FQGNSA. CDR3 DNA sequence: TGTGCCAGCAGCTTAGAGGGACAGCGTGGAAACACCATATATTTT. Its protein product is CASSLEGQRGNTIYF. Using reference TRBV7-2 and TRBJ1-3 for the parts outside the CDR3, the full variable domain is GAGVSQSPSNKVTEKGKDVELRCDPISGHTALYWYRQSLGQGLEFLIYFQGNSAPDKSGLPSDRFSAERTGGSVSTLTIQRTQQEDSAVYLCASSLEGQRGNTIYFGEGSWLTVV.

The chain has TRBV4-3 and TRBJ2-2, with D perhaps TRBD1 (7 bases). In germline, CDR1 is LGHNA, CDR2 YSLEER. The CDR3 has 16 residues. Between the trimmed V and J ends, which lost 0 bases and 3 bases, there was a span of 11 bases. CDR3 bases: TGCGCCAGCAGCCAAGATGGAGGGGGCGACACCGGGGAGCTGTTTTTT. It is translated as CASSQDGGGDTGELFF.

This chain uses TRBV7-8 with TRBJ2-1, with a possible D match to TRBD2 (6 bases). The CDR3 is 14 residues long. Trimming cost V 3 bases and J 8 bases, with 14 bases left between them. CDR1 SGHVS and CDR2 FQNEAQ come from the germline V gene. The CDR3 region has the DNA TGTGCCAGCAGCTTTATCCCGGGAGTGGATGAGCAGTTCTTC. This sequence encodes CASSFIPGVDEQFF.

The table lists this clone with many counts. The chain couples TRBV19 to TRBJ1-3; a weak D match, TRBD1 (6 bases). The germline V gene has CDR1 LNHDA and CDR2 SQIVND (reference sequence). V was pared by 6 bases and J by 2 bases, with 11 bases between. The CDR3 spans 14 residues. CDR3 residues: CASSSGAAGNTIYF. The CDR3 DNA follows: TGTGCCAGTAGCTCAGGGGCGGCTGGAAACACCATATATTTT. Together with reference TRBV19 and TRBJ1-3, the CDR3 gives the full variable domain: DGGITQSPKYLFRKEGQNVTLSCEQNLNHDAMYWYRQDPGQGLRLIYYSQIVNDFQKGDIAEGYSVSREKKESFPLTVTSAQKNPTAFYLCASSSGAAGNTIYFGEGSWLTVV.

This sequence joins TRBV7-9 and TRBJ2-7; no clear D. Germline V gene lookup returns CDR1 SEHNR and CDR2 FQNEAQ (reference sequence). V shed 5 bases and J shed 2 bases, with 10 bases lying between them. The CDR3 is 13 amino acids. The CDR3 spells CASSPEPPYEQYF. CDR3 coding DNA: TGTGCCAGCAGCCCCGAACCACCCTACGAGCAGTACTTC.

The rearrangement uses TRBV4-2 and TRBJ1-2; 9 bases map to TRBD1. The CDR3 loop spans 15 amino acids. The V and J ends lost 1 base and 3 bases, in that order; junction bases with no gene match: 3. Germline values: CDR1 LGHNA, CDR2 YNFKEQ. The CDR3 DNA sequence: TGTGCCAGCAGCCAAGGGGACAGGGCCCACTATGGCTACACCTTC. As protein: CASSQGDRAHYGYTF.

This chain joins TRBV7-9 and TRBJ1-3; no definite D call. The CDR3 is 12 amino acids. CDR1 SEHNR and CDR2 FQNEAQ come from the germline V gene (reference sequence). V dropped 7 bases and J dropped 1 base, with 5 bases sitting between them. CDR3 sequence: CASKGSGNTIYF. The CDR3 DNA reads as TGTGCCAGCAAAGGATCTGGAAACACCATATATTTT. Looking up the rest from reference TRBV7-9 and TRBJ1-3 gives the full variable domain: DTGVSQNPRHKITKRGQNVTFRCDPISEHNRLYWYRQTLGQGPEFLTYFQNEAQLEKSRLLSDRFSAERPKGSFSTLEIQRTEQGDSAMYLCASKGSGNTIYFGEGSWLTVV.

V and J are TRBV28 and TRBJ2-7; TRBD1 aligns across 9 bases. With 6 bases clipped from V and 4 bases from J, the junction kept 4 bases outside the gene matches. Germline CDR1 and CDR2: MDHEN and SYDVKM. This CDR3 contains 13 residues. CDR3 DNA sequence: TGTGCCAGCAGCCCCGGGACAGGGTACGAGCAGTACTTC. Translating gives CASSPGTGYEQYF.

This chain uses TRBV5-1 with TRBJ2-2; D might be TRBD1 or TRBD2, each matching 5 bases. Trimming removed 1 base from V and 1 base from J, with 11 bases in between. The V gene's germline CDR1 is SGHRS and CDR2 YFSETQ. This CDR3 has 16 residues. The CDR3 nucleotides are TGCGCCAGCAGCTTGTTGGGGACGGGGAACACCGGGGAGCTGTTTTTT. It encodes CASSLLGTGNTGELFF. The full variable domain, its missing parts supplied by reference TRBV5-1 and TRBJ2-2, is KAGVTQTPRYLIKTRGQQVTLSCSPISGHRSVSWYQQTPGQGLQFLFEYFSETQRNKGNFPGRFSGRQFSNSRSEMNVSTLELGDSALYLCASSLLGTGNTGELFFGEGSRLTVL.

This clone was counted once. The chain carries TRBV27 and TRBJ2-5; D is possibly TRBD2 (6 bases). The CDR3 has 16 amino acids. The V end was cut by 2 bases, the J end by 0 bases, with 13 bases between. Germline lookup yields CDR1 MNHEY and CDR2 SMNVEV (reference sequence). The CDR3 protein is CASSLRVAEHQETQYF. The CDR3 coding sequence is TGTGCCAGCAGTTTAAGGGTAGCGGAGCACCAAGAGACCCAGTACTTC.

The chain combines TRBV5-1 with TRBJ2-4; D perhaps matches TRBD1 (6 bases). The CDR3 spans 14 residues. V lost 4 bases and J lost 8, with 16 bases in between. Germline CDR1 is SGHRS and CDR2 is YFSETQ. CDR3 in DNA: TGCGCCAGCAGCATGAACAGGGTCTGGGACATTCAGTACTTC. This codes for CASSMNRVWDIQYF.